These 32 T cell receptor beta chains share one sample of origin, sequenced in a study of blood T cell repertoires in COVID-19. This table comes from immunoSEQ multiplex PCR, and its TCRdb copy is limited to in-frame clones, with some not included. The sample gives around 200,000 clones, 86% of which show up once; 2.2% is in the top ten. Sequencing was performed on peripheral blood. The receptors were sampled from a woman between 45 and 60 years old with acute or convalescent COVID-19.

This chain uses TRBV5-5 with TRBJ2-4; TRBD2 aligns across 10 bases. J gave up 9 bases and V 3 bases, and 9 bases lay outside the gene matches. The CDR3 covers 15 residues. Germline loops: CDR1 SGHKS, CDR2 YYEKEE (reference sequence). This chain's CDR3 is CASSWGLAGEVIQYF. The DNA of the CDR3 is TGTGCCAGCAGCTGGGGCCTAGCGGGAGAGGTCATTCAGTACTTC.

J is TRBJ1-2 and V is TRBV7-6; weak D call: TRBD1 (6 bases). Trimming pared 1 base from V and 3 bases from J, leaving 9 bases between. CDR3 length: 14 amino acids. Germline V gives CDR1 SGHVS, CDR2 FNYEAQ. CDR3 sequence reads: CASSLGGRDYGYTF. The CDR3 DNA is TGTGCCAGCAGCTTAGGGGGGCGAGACTATGGCTACACCTTC.

The chain uses TRBV10-3 and TRBJ2-7, with D possibly being TRBD2 (6 bases). The CDR3 runs to 13 residues. The germline V gene encodes CDR1 ENHRY and CDR2 SYGVKD. The V end lost 6 bases, the J end lost 1 base, and 10 bases lay between the germline ends. The CDR3 nucleotides are TGTGCCATCAGAGGGGACTTTTCCTACGAGCAGTACTTC. Translation: CAIRGDFSYEQYF.

The rearrangement links TRBV10-3 to TRBJ2-7; a weak D match, TRBD2 (7 bases). V gave up 4 bases and J gave up 3 bases, with 16 bases separating them. Germline values: CDR1 ENHRY, CDR2 SYGVKD. The CDR3 runs to 15 residues. The chain's CDR3 is CAISVGGADIYEQYF. CDR3 bases: TGTGCCATCAGTGTGGGGGGGGCGGACATCTACGAGCAGTACTTC.

The CDR3 sequence is CASSLAREYEQYF. The CDR3 DNA follows: TGTGCCAGCAGCTTAGCCAGGGAATACGAGCAGTACTTC. The chain recombines TRBV11-2 with TRBJ2-7; D might be TRBD1 (5 bases). Trimming left V 1 base short and J 4 bases short, with 8 bases between. The germline gives CDR1 SGHAT, CDR2 FQNNGV. This CDR3 region has 13 residues.

The gene calls are TRBV7-9 and TRBJ2-1, with TRBD1 identical over 7 bases. The V gene end was trimmed by 5 bases and the J gene end by 9 bases; junction bases not matched to a gene: 10. CDR1 and CDR2 from the germline V gene are SEHNR and FQNEAQ (reference sequence). This CDR3 spans 14 amino acids. The CDR3 spells CASSPDRDGIEQFF. For the CDR3, the DNA is TGTGCCAGCAGCCCCGACAGGGATGGTATTGAGCAGTTCTTC.

The rearrangement links TRBV30 to TRBJ1-1, with 7 bases aligning to TRBD1. V shed 5 bases, J shed 5 bases, and the junction held 5 bases outside the gene matches. The CDR3 consists of 12 residues. Germline CDR1 and CDR2: GTSNPN and SVGIG (reference sequence). CDR3 loop: CAWDRVRTEAFF. DNA for the CDR3: TGTGCCTGGGACAGGGTTCGGACTGAAGCTTTCTTT. The complete variable domain, with remaining parts taken from reference TRBV30 and TRBJ1-1, reads SQTIHQWPATLVQPVGSPLSLECTVEGTSNPNLYWYRQAAGRGLQLLFYSVGIGQISSEVPQNLSASRPQDRQFILSSKKLLLSDSGFYLCAWDRVRTEAFFGQGTRLTVV.

V gene TRBV14 combines with J gene TRBJ1-1; no clear D gene. The CDR3 is made up of 13 amino acids. Germline V gene sequence: CDR1 SGHDN, CDR2 FVKESK. V shed 8 bases and J shed 2 bases, with 12 bases lying between them. The CDR3: CASSFLANTEAFF. CDR3 nucleotides: TGTGCCAGCTCGTTCTTGGCTAACACTGAAGCTTTCTTT. Together with reference TRBV14 and TRBJ1-1, the CDR3 gives the full variable domain: EAGVTQFPSHSVIEKGQTVTLRCDPISGHDNLYWYRRVMGKEIKFLLHFVKESKQDESGMPNNRFLAERTGGTYSTLKVQPAELEDSGVYFCASSFLANTEAFFGQGTRLTVV.

V is TRBV2 and J is TRBJ2-1; possible D gene TRBD2, 5 bases. The germline V gene encodes CDR1 SNHLY and CDR2 FYNNEI. V lost 5 bases, J lost 8 bases, and 16 bases lay in between. The CDR3 spans 14 residues. The CDR3: CASSRGLSGDEQFF. The CDR3 coding sequence is TGTGCCAGCAGTAGAGGGTTGTCTGGGGATGAGCAGTTCTTC.

This chain joins TRBV18 and TRBJ2-3; D perhaps matches TRBD2 (6 bases). From germline, CDR1 is KGHSH and CDR2 LQKENI. V was clipped by 4 bases and J by 2 bases, with 13 bases between them. The CDR3 extends over 15 amino acids. The CDR3 sequence: CASSLGTSNTDTQYF. In DNA form, the CDR3 reads TGTGCCAGCTCACTGGGTACTAGCAACACAGATACGCAGTATTTT. The full variable domain, completed using reference TRBV18 and TRBJ2-3, is NAGVMQNPRHLVRRRGQEARLRCSPMKGHSHVYWYRQLPEEGLKFMVYLQKENIIDESGMPKERFSAEFPKEGPSILRIQQVVRGDSAAYFCASSLGTSNTDTQYFGPGTRLTVL.

V usage is TRBV24-1 and J usage is TRBJ1-5, with D hard to call. Looked up from germline, CDR1 is KGHDR and CDR2 is SFDVKD. CDR3 size: 16 residues. Trimming took 0 bases from V and 7 from J, leaving 15 bases between them. CDR3 nucleotide sequence: TGTGCCACCAGTGATTTGAGAGTCGTGGGAGGGCAGCCCCAGCATTTT. Encoded protein: CATSDLRVVGGQPQHF.

This chain uses TRBV10-2 with TRBJ1-6; possibly TRBD1 for D (6 bases). Germline V gene data show CDR1 as WSHSY and CDR2 as SAAADI. V was cut by 3 bases and J by 7 bases, with 10 bases left in between. This CDR3 contains 14 residues. DNA of the CDR3: TGCGCCAGCAGTGAAGGGGGTACCAATTCACCCCTCCACTTT. Its translation is CASSEGGTNSPLHF.

The chain employs TRBV20-1 and TRBJ2-7; 7 positions match TRBD2. This CDR3 comprises 16 residues. The V segment lost 3 bases and the J segment 0 bases; nucleotides outside the gene matches: 11. Germline V gives CDR1 DFQATT, CDR2 SNEGSKA (reference sequence). The DNA for the CDR3 is TGCAGTGCTAGTGGGGGGGGTAGCGGAAGCTCCTACGAGCAGTACTTC. The encoded protein is CSASGGGSGSSYEQYF.

This clone was found once. The chain combines TRBV7-2 with TRBJ2-3; no reliable D call. V was clipped by 5 bases and J by 6 bases, with 15 bases between them. Germline V gene lookup returns CDR1 SGHTA and CDR2 FQGNSA. This CDR3 is built from 14 residues. CDR3 protein: CASSHPPVTDTQYF. In DNA, the CDR3 is TGTGCCAGCAGCCACCCCCCGGTTACGGATACGCAGTATTTT.

The V and J genes are TRBV6-5 and TRBJ1-3; TRBD1 matches 7 bases. CDR3 length: 14 amino acids. The J segment lost 3 bases and the V segment lost 6 bases, leaving 5 bases of the junction unmatched. Germline CDR1 is MNHEY and CDR2 is SVGAGI. The CDR3 here is CASRAGTVGNTIYF. CDR3 nucleotide sequence: TGTGCCAGCAGAGCCGGGACAGTTGGAAACACCATATATTTT.

This chain joins TRBV25-1 and TRBJ1-2, with D perhaps TRBD1 (5 bases). The V and J ends lost 1 base and 4 bases respectively, with 16 bases between them. The germline V gene encodes CDR1 MGHDK and CDR2 SYGVNS. The CDR3 has 16 amino acids. The CDR3 coding sequence is TGTGCCAGCAGTGAATCCTGGGGGGGATGGGGCTATGGCTACACCTTC. It encodes CASSESWGGWGYGYTF.

This chain joins TRBV9 and TRBJ2-7; D not certain. Trimming cost V 0 bases and J 2 bases, with 12 bases left between them. This CDR3 comprises 15 residues. CDR1 SGDLS and CDR2 YYNGEE come from the germline V gene. The CDR3 loop is CASSVAVGGAYEQYF. The DNA for the CDR3 is TGTGCCAGCAGCGTAGCTGTCGGCGGAGCCTACGAGCAGTACTTC.

The V call is TRBV30, the J call TRBJ1-2, with unresolved D. Looked up from germline, CDR1 is GTSNPN and CDR2 is SVGIG (reference sequence). Trimming shortened V by 0 bases and J by 3 bases, and 11 bases separated the two germline ends. The CDR3 consists of 14 residues. The CDR3 here is CAWSVLPLDYGYTF. In DNA form, the CDR3 reads TGTGCCTGGAGTGTACTACCCCTCGACTATGGCTACACCTTC. The full variable domain, with the rest looked up from reference TRBV30 and TRBJ1-2, is SQTIHQWPATLVQPVGSPLSLECTVEGTSNPNLYWYRQAAGRGLQLLFYSVGIGQISSEVPQNLSASRPQDRQFILSSKKLLLSDSGFYLCAWSVLPLDYGYTFGSGTRLTVV.

This chain connects TRBV30 to TRBJ1-1; a weak D match, TRBD1 (6 bases). The CDR3 is made up of 15 amino acids. Trimming pared 2 bases from V and 8 bases from J, leaving 21 bases between. Per the germline V gene, CDR1 is GTSNPN and CDR2 is SVGIG (reference sequence). CDR3 DNA sequence: TGTGCCTGGAGTCTGATCCGCCGGGACACCCCAGAAGCTTTCTTT. It is translated as CAWSLIRRDTPEAFF.

This clone was picked up one time. J is TRBJ1-2 and V is TRBV2; no clear D. V was cut by 3 bases and J by 4 bases, with 15 bases left in between. This CDR3 has 15 amino acids. CDR1 SNHLY and CDR2 FYNNEI come from the germline V gene. This chain's CDR3 is CASSDDSLGVYGYTF. The CDR3 DNA reads TGTGCCAGCAGTGATGATTCCCTCGGGGTCTATGGCTACACCTTC.

The gene calls are TRBV27 and TRBJ2-7; TRBD2 aligns across 13 bases. Germline lookup yields CDR1 MNHEY and CDR2 SMNVEV (reference sequence). The ends lost 6 bases at V and 4 bases at J; junction bases unmatched: 6. The CDR3 is made up of 15 amino acids. CDR3 amino acids: CASRPGLAGVYEQYF. The CDR3 bases are TGTGCCAGCAGACCAGGACTAGCGGGAGTTTACGAGCAGTACTTC.

The chain employs TRBV7-2 and TRBJ1-5, with 7 bases matching TRBD1. Per the germline V gene, CDR1 is SGHTA and CDR2 is FQGNSA. This CDR3 is built from 16 residues. Germline trimming cut 5 bases from V and 3 bases from J; bases unmatched to any gene: 10. The CDR3 nucleotides read TGTGCCAGCAGCGTCGAAACAGGGGCAGCCAATCAGCCCCAGCATTTT. Its protein product is CASSVETGAANQPQHF.

This chain connects TRBV5-4 to TRBJ2-3; no firm D call. CDR3 length: 13 residues. Trimming removed 1 base at V and 2 bases at J, with 5 bases between. The germline CDR1 and CDR2 sequences are SGHNT and YYREEE (reference sequence). This CDR3 reads CASSLLSTDTQYF. The CDR3 DNA reads TGTGCCAGCAGCTTGCTTTCCACAGATACGCAGTATTTT. Full variable domain (missing parts from reference TRBV5-4 and TRBJ2-3): ETGVTQSPTHLIKTRGQQVTLRCSSQSGHNTVSWYQQALGQGPQFIFQYYREEENGRGNFPPRFSGLQFPNYSSELNVNALELDDSALYLCASSLLSTDTQYFGPGTRLTVL.

Concerning this clone itself: Different DNA sequences within this sample yield the same CDR3. CDR3 amino acids: CASSRQGYEQYF. The CDR3 coding sequence is TGTGCCAGCAGCCGACAGGGCTACGAGCAGTACTTC. J is TRBJ2-7 and V is TRBV7-9; 7 bases agree with TRBD1. The germline CDR1 and CDR2 sequences are SEHNR and FQNEAQ (reference sequence). J gave up 3 bases and V 5 bases, and 1 base lay outside the gene matches. The CDR3 has 12 residues.

J is TRBJ1-1 and V is TRBV6-2 or TRBV6-3; maybe TRBD1 (6 bases). CDR1 is MNHEY and CDR2 is SVGEGT in the germline V gene. V was pared by 6 bases and J by 4 bases, with 15 bases between. The CDR3 is 14 amino acids. CDR3 sequence (DNA): TGTGCCAGCAGCTGGGGGGGGCGTATCACTGAAGCTTTCTTT. This encodes CASSWGGRITEAFF.

This clone occurred once. This chain uses TRBV2 with TRBJ1-1; possible D gene TRBD1, 5 bases. With 1 base removed from V and 4 bases from J, the gap between germline ends came to 7 bases. This CDR3 comprises 13 residues. Germline-derived CDR1 and CDR2 are SNHLY and FYNNEI. As DNA, the CDR3 is TGTGCCAGCAGTGAAGGGCAGGGCACTGAAGCTTTCTTT. Its protein product is CASSEGQGTEAFF.

The chain has TRBV29-1 and TRBJ1-3, with TRBD1 matching 7 bases. The germline V gene has CDR1 SQVTM and CDR2 ANQGSEA. The CDR3 sequence is 14 residues long. V lost 4 bases to trimming and J lost 3 bases; unmatched junction nucleotides: 6. The CDR3 DNA reads TGCAGCGTTGGTATGACAGGGAATGGAAACACCATATATTTT. Amino acids: CSVGMTGNGNTIYF.

The V call is TRBV5-1, the J call TRBJ2-5; 7 bases are a match to TRBD1. The CDR3 runs 13 residues. Per germline, CDR1 SGHRS and CDR2 YFSETQ. Trimming took 5 bases from V and 1 from J; bases not matched to a gene: 2. In DNA, the CDR3 is TGCGCCAGCAGACAGGGGTTCCAAGAGACCCAGTACTTC. It is translated as CASRQGFQETQYF.

The CDR3: CATSSDGYSGGVAGNEQFF. The CDR3, as DNA: TGTGCCACCAGCAGTGACGGCTATAGCGGGGGCGTGGCGGGAAATGAGCAGTTCTTC. V gene TRBV15 combines with J gene TRBJ2-1; 9 positions agree with TRBD2. The CDR3 extends over 19 amino acids. Unmatched junction bases numbered 19, after V lost 3 bases and J lost 7 bases. The germline V gene has CDR1 LNHNV and CDR2 YYDKDF (reference sequence).

The gene calls are TRBV6-4 and TRBJ1-3; perhaps TRBD1 as D (6 bases). Deletions cut 10 bases from V and 4 bases from J, with 29 bases between. Germline CDR1 MRHNA, CDR2 SNTAGT. This CDR3 has 18 amino acids. CDR3 DNA sequence: TGTGCCACCAGAATTAATGGGGGCCCTAAATCGTCAGGAAACACCATATATTTT. Its protein is CATRINGGPKSSGNTIYF.

This chain connects TRBV18 to TRBJ1-6, with 7 bases fitting TRBD1. The ends lost 4 bases at V and 7 bases at J; junction bases unmatched: 7. Germline CDR1 reads KGHSH; CDR2 reads LQKENI. CDR3 size: 15 residues. As DNA, the CDR3 is TGTGCCAGCTCACGCGAGGGGGCCGAAAATTCACCCCTCCACTTT. The encoded protein is CASSREGAENSPLHF.

The rearrangement links TRBV12-3 or TRBV12-4 to TRBJ2-1; D is possibly TRBD2 (6 bases). CDR3 size: 12 residues. Trimming removed 8 bases at V and 8 bases at J, with 13 bases between. For the CDR3, the DNA is TGTGCCAGCCGGGGAGGAGGGCATGAGCAGTTCTTC. Amino acid sequence: CASRGGGHEQFF.